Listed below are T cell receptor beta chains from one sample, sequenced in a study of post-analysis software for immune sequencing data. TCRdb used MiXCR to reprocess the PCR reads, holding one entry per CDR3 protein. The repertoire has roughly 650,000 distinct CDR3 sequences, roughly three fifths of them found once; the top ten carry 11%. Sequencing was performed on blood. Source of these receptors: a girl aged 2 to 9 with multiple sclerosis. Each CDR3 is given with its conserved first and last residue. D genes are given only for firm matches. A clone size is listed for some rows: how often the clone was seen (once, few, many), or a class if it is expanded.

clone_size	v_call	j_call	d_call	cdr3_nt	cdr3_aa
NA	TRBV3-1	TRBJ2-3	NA	TGTGCCAGCAGCCGCCGACTAGGGTCAGATACGCAGTATTTT	CASSRRLGSDTQYF
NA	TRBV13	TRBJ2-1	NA	TGTGCCAGCAGCAAAGGGGGGGGAGCTGAGCAGTTCTTC	CASSKGGGAEQFF
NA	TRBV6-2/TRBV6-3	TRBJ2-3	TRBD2	TGTGCCAGCAGTTACTCGATCCCTATGCCCGGGACTAGCGGGAGAAGCACAGATACGCAGTATTTT	CASSYSIPMPGTSGRSTDTQYF
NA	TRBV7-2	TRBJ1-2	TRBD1	TGTGCCAGCAGCTTAGCGTACAGGGGCATACCTAACTATGGCTACACCTTC	CASSLAYRGIPNYGYTF
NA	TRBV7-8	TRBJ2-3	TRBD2	TGTGCCAGCAGCCCCCTCACTAGCGGGTCTTATACGCAGTATTTT	CASSPLTSGSYTQYF
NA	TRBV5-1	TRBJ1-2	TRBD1	TGCGCCAGCAGCTTGGACGGACAGGGGGCCTACACCTTC	CASSLDGQGAYTF
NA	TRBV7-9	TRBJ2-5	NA	TGTGCCAGCAGCAGACACCTTATGGAGGAAGAGACCCAGTACTTC	CASSRHLMEEETQYF
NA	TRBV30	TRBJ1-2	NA	TGTGCCTGGGCGAGCTCCAACTATGGCTACACCTTC	CAWASSNYGYTF
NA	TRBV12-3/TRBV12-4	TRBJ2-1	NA	TGTGCCAGCAGTCCCTTAGGTTTCTACAATGAGCAGTTCTTC	CASSPLGFYNEQFF
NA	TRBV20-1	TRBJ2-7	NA	TGCAGTGCTAGGGGGGCTAGCGGATCTTACGAGCAGTACTTC	CSARGASGSYEQYF
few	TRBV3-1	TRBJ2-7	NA	TGTGCCAGCAGGGGAGACAGTGCCTACGAGCAGTACTTC	CASRGDSAYEQYF